Reported below is one T cell receptor beta chain. Its antigen is not identified. The sample is drawn from a study of breast tumors, draining lymph nodes, adjacent tissues. Study-level findings and limits: Data only fit, rather than demonstrated, lymph node origin of most tumor T cells. Tumors had less TCR diversity than lymph nodes, more than nontumor tissue.

TCRdb reprocessed the multiplex PCR reads with MiXCR, giving one entry per CDR3 protein. The sample holds around 230,000 distinct CDR3 sequences, less than 40% seen once. Samples came from axillary lymph nodes draining the breast cancer. This CDR3 is 18 amino acids long. Looked up from germline, CDR1 is SNHLY and CDR2 is FYNNEI. The V segment lost 6 bases and the J segment 5 bases; nucleotides outside the gene matches: 16. Sequenced sample: axillary lymph node tissue. J is TRBJ2-5 and V is TRBV2; 12 bases are a match to TRBD2. This clonotype originated in a female donor with breast cancer. Some clones in this sample may be carry-over from other donors' samples. The chain's CDR3 is CASRTSGSRMDTGETQYF. In nucleotides, the CDR3 is TGTGCCAGCAGGACTAGCGGGAGTAGGATGGACACCGGGGAGACCCAGTACTTC.